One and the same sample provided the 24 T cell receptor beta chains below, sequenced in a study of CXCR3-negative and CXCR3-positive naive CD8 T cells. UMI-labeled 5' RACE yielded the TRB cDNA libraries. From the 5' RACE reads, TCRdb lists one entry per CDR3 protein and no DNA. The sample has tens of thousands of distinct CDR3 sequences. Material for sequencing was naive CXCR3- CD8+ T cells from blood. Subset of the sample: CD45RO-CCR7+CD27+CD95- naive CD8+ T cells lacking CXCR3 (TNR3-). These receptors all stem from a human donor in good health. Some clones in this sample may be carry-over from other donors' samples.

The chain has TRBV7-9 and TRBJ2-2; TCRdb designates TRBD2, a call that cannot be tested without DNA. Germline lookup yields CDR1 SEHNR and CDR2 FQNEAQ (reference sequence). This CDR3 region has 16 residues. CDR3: CASSPREGPNTGELFF.

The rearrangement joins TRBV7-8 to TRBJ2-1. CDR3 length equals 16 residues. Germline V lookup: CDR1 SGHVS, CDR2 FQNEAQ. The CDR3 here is CASSLAPLSSYNEQFF.

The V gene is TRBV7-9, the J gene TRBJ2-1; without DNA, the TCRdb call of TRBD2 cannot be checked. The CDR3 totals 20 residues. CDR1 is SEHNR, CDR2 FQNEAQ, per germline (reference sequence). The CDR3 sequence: CASSLVQRGGQKLSYNEQFF.

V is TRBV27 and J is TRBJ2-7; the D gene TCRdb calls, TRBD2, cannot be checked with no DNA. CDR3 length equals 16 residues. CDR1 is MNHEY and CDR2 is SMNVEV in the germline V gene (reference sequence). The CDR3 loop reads CASSLGLAGTTYEQYF.

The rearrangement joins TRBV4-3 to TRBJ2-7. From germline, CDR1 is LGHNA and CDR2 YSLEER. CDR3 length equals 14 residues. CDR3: CASSQQDGSYEQYF.

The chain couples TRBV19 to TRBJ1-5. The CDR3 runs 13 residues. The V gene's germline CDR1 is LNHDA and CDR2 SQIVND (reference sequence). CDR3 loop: CASSMNTNQPQHF.

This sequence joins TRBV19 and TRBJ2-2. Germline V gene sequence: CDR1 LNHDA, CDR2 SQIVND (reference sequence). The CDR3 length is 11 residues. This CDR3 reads CASSMVGELFF.

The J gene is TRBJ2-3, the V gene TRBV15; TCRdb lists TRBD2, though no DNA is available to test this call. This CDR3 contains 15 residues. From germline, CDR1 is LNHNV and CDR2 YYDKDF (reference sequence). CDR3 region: CATSRTSGGADTQYF.

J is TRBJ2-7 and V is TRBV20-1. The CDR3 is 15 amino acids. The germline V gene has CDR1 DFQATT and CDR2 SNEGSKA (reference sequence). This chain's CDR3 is CSARDRRDVTYEQYF.

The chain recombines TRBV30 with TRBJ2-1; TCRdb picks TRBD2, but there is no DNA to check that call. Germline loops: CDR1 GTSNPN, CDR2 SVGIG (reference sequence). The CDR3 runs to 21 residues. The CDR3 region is CAWRPLAGGPWPQPFNNEQFF.

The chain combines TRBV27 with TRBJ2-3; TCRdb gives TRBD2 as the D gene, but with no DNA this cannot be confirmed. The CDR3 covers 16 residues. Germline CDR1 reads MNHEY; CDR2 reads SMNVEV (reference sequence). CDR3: CASSFPGLKGLDTQYF.

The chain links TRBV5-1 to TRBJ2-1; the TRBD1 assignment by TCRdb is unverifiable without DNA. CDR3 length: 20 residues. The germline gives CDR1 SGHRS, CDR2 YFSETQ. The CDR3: CASSGLRGASTISSYNEQFF.

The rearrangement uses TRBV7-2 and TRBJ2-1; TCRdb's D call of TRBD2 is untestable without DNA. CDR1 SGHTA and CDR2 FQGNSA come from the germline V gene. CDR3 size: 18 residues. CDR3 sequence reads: CASSPTGRLAVTYNEQFF.

The CDR3 protein is CASTPSEGASGNTIYF. The rearrangement uses TRBV6-6 and TRBJ1-3. The CDR3 consists of 16 residues. CDR1 is MNHNY and CDR2 is SVGAGI in the germline V gene (reference sequence).

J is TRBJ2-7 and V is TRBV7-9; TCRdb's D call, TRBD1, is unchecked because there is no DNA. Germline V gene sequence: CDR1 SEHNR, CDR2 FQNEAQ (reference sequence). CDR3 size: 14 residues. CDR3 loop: CASSLSNRGYEQYF.

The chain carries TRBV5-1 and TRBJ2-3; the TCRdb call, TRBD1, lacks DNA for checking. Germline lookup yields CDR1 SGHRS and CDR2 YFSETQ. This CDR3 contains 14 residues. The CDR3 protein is CASSSGTGIDTQYF.

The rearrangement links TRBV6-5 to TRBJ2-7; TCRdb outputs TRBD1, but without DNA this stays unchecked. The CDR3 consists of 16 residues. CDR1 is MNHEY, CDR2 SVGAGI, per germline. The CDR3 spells CASSPTSGQGAYEQYF.

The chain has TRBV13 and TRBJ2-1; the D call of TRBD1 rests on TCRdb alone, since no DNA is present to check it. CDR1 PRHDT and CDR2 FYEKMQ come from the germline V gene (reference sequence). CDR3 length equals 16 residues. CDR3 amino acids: CASSSQGGFSYNEQFF.

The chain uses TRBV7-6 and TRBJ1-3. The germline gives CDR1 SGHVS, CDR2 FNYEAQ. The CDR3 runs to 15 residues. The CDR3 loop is CASSLDGQYGNTIYF.

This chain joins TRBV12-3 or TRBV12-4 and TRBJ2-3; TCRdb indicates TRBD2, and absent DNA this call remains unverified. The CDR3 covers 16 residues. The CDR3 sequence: CASSPTSGGPGDTQYF.

CDR3 residues: CSATATLASVGDTQYF. The chain joins TRBV20-1 to TRBJ2-3; TCRdb's D call, TRBD2, is unchecked because there is no DNA. The V gene's germline CDR1 is DFQATT and CDR2 SNEGSKA (reference sequence). This CDR3 has 16 amino acids.

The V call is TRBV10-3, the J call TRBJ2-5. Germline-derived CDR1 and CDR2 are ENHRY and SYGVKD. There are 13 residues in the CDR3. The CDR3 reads CAISESGGETQYF.

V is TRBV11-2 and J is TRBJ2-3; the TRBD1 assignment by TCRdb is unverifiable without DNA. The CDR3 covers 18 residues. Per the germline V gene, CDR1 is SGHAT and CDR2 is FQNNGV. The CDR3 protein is CASSLPLSGGGSTDTQYF. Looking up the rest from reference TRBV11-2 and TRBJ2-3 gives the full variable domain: EAGVAQSPRYKIIEKRQSVAFWCNPISGHATLYWYQQILGQGPKLLIQFQNNGVVDDSQLPKDRFSAERLKGVDSTLKIQPAKLEDSAVYLCASSLPLSGGGSTDTQYFGPGTRLTVL.

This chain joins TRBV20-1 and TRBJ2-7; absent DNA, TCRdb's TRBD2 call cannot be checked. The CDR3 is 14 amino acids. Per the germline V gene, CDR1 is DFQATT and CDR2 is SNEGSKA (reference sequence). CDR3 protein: CSAVTGTRTYEQYF.